A selection of T cell receptor beta chains follows, all from one sample in a study of blood T cells in healthy people across ages. TCRdb passed the 5' RACE reads through MiXCR, listing each CDR3 protein once. The table shows fewer than 950,000 distinct CDR3 sequences, with 53% occurring only once. The sample comprised blood. These receptors were obtained from a man older than 75 in good health. CDR3s include the opening cysteine and the closing phenylalanine or tryptophan. Fields, in order: CDR3 protein, CDR3 DNA, J gene, D gene, clone size, V gene. The D gene is left open where the match is weak. Not every row has a clone size; where given, it reads once, few, many or a size class.

CASSLDAGRAEGYTF TGTGCCAGCAGCTTAGATGCGGGCAGGGCGGAGGGCTACACCTTC TRBJ1-2 NA NA TRBV11-2
CASSPTHLGAYEQYF TGTGCCAGCAGTCCCACCCATTTAGGGGCTTACGAGCAGTACTTC TRBJ2-7 NA few TRBV27
CASSLEGYQPQHF TGTGCCAGCAGTTTAGAGGGATATCAGCCCCAGCATTTT TRBJ1-5 NA NA TRBV12-3/TRBV12-4
CASSPTGLQGYTF TGTGCCAGCAGCCCCACAGGGTTACAGGGCTACACCTTC TRBJ1-2 NA once TRBV12-3/TRBV12-4
CASTWGDTQYF TGTGCCAGCACCTGGGGAGATACGCAGTATTTT TRBJ2-3 NA NA TRBV6-5
CASSLEQTNEKLFF TGTGCCAGCAGCTTGGAACAGACCAATGAAAAACTGTTTTTT TRBJ1-4 NA NA TRBV7-9
CASSLGGLALEEQFF TGCGCCAGCAGCTTGGGAGGACTAGCGCTGGAAGAGCAGTTCTTC TRBJ2-1 TRBD2 NA TRBV5-1
CASSYDRELYEQYF TGTGCCAGCAGTTACGACAGAGAACTTTACGAGCAGTACTTC TRBJ2-7 NA NA TRBV6-5
CSARPIPGQGGNQPQHF TGCAGTGCTAGACCAATCCCGGGACAGGGCGGCAATCAGCCCCAGCATTTT TRBJ1-5 TRBD1 NA TRBV20-1
CASSLDNRGSAGYTF TGTGCCAGCAGCTTAGATAACAGGGGGTCGGCTGGCTACACCTTC TRBJ1-2 TRBD1 few TRBV7-2
CSADGLAGTDTQYF TGCAGTGCTGACGGACTAGCGGGCACAGATACGCAGTATTTT TRBJ2-3 TRBD2 few TRBV20-1
CASSYLIGDYEQYF TGCGCCAGCAGCTACCTGATCGGGGACTACGAGCAGTACTTC TRBJ2-7 NA few TRBV5-1
CASSRRTGHRSGSVTNTEAFF TGTGCCAGCTCACGACGGACAGGGCACCGCAGTGGGTCGGTCACGAACACTGAAGCTTTCTTT TRBJ1-1 TRBD1 NA TRBV18
CASSSQGNPVRHEQFF TGTGCCAGCAGCTCGCAGGGGAACCCCGTGAGACATGAGCAGTTCTTC TRBJ2-1 NA few TRBV7-2
CASSSRPLRTQYF TGTGCCAGCAGTTCCCGCCCTCTTCGTACGCAGTATTTT TRBJ2-3 NA NA TRBV27
CSALDRNTEAFF TGCAGTGCTCTCGACAGGAACACTGAAGCTTTCTTT TRBJ1-1 NA NA TRBV20-1
CASSDGVTSYNEQFF TGTGCCAGCAGTGACGGAGTGACCTCCTACAATGAGCAGTTCTTC TRBJ2-1 NA NA TRBV6-5
CASSLSPRKNTEAFF TGCGCCAGCAGCTTGTCCCCCCGGAAGAACACTGAAGCTTTCTTT TRBJ1-1 NA NA TRBV5-1
CASSPPSGSSYEQYF TGTGCCAGCAGTCCGCCTAGCGGGAGTTCCTACGAGCAGTACTTC TRBJ2-7 TRBD2 NA TRBV28
CASSLRRSSYEQYF TGTGCCAGCAGCCTTCGCAGAAGCTCCTACGAGCAGTACTTC TRBJ2-7 NA NA TRBV13
CASSNKFGRGNGYGYTF TGTGCCAGCAGCAATAAATTCGGGAGAGGGAATGGCTATGGCTACACCTTC TRBJ1-2 NA NA TRBV7-9
CASSPPGGAGQAFF TGTGCCAGCAGCCCCCCCGGGGGGGCGGGTCAAGCTTTCTTT TRBJ1-1 NA NA TRBV7-9
CSVRGPNTEAFF TGCAGCGTCCGGGGCCCGAACACTGAAGCTTTCTTT TRBJ1-1 NA NA TRBV29-1
CASSQIGTGAQETQYF TGTGCCAGCAGCCAAATCGGGACAGGAGCCCAAGAGACCCAGTACTTC TRBJ2-5 TRBD1 few TRBV3-1
CASSKGGGPTSYEQYF TGCGCCAGCAGCAAGGGGGGCGGCCCAACGTCCTACGAGCAGTACTTC TRBJ2-7 NA NA TRBV5-1
CSARRRNTEAFF TGCAGTGCTCGACGGAGGAACACTGAAGCTTTCTTT TRBJ1-1 NA few TRBV20-1
CASSLADGEQFF TGTGCCAGCAGCTTGGCGGACGGTGAGCAGTTCTTC TRBJ2-1 NA NA TRBV5-5
CASSLVRASARQYF TGTGCCAGCAGCTTAGTTCGGGCTAGCGCTCGTCAGTACTTC TRBJ2-5 NA few TRBV7-2
CASSARQGILAKNIQYF TGTGCCAGCAGTGCCCGACAGGGGATTTTGGCCAAAAACATTCAGTACTTC TRBJ2-4 TRBD1 few TRBV12-3/TRBV12-4
CATSGFSNQPQHF TGTGCCACCAGCGGGTTTAGCAATCAGCCCCAGCATTTT TRBJ1-5 NA NA TRBV15
CASSQQGAITYNEQFF TGTGCCAGCTCGCAACAGGGGGCTATCACCTACAATGAGCAGTTCTTC TRBJ2-1 TRBD1 NA TRBV18
CASSVGGLGQNEQFF TGTGCCAGCAGCGTAGGGGGCCTAGGGCAGAATGAGCAGTTCTTC TRBJ2-1 NA NA TRBV9
CASSLDRSRGYTF TGCGCCAGCAGCTTGGACAGGAGTAGGGGCTACACCTTC TRBJ1-2 NA NA TRBV5-1
CASSEAQAWGAGTYEQYF TGTGCCAGCAGTGAAGCCCAGGCGTGGGGCGCGGGCACCTATGAGCAGTACTTC TRBJ2-5 NA NA TRBV6-1
CSVEARETRDAYF TGCAGCGTTGAAGCGCGGGAGACCAGAGACGCGTATTTT TRBJ2-3 TRBD2 NA TRBV29-1
CASSQDRGLNNEQYF TGCGCCAGCAGCCAAGACCGGGGGCTGAACAATGAGCAGTACTTC TRBJ2-7 NA NA TRBV4-3
CASSFRGVLHEQYF TGCGCCAGCAGCTTCCGGGGGGTCCTACACGAGCAGTACTTC TRBJ2-7 TRBD2 NA TRBV5-1
CASSPTSAEYEQYF TGCGCCAGCTCACCTACTAGCGCTGAATACGAGCAGTACTTC TRBJ2-7 TRBD2 NA TRBV5-1
CASSTHSGANTDTQYF TGTGCCAGCAGCACCCACTCCGGCGCCAACACAGATACGCAGTATTTT TRBJ2-3 NA few TRBV9
CASSTQASLGTQYF TGTGCCAGCAGCACCCAAGCGTCCCTCGGTACGCAGTATTTT TRBJ2-3 NA NA TRBV12-3/TRBV12-4
CASSSGLATDTQYF TGCGCCAGCAGCTCGGGACTAGCCACAGATACGCAGTATTTT TRBJ2-3 TRBD2 NA TRBV5-1
CATQGTLNTGELFF TGCGCCACCCAAGGGACACTTAACACCGGGGAGCTGTTTTTT TRBJ2-2 NA NA TRBV5-1
CASSRRGRNTGELFF TGTGCCAGCAGTAGGCGCGGGAGGAACACCGGGGAGCTGTTTTTT TRBJ2-2 TRBD2 NA TRBV28
CASSLDPGRVVGEQFF TGCGCCAGCAGCTTGGATCCCGGGAGGGTTGTGGGTGAGCAGTTCTTC TRBJ2-1 TRBD2 few TRBV5-1
CASSNVNRAFWYSPLHF TGTGCCAGCAGCAACGTAAACAGGGCCTTCTGGTATTCACCCCTCCACTTT TRBJ1-6 NA few TRBV21-1
CASSLALDGSSYNEQFF TGTGCCAGCAGCTTAGCGCTAGACGGGAGCTCCTACAATGAGCAGTTCTTC TRBJ2-1 NA NA TRBV7-2
CSARVTSSRYAYF TGCAGTGCTAGAGTGACTAGTTCCAGATACGCGTATTTT TRBJ2-3 NA few TRBV20-1
CASSFETAFNEKLFF TGTGCCAGCAGTTTCGAGACAGCTTTTAATGAAAAACTGTTTTTT TRBJ1-4 NA NA TRBV12-3/TRBV12-4
CSVEKQGNIQYF TGCAGCGTTGAAAAGCAGGGGAACATTCAGTACTTC TRBJ2-4 NA NA TRBV29-1
CASSEEGNRFREQFF TGTGCCAGCAGTGAAGAAGGGAACAGGTTTAGAGAGCAGTTCTTC TRBJ2-1 NA NA TRBV6-1
CASSWEGHSGANVLTF TGTGCCAGCAGTTGGGAGGGGCATTCTGGGGCCAACGTCCTGACTTTC TRBJ2-6 TRBD2 NA TRBV11-2
CASSPRVRLAGRVGEQYF TGTGCCAGCAGCCCAAGGGTTCGACTAGCGGGACGTGTCGGTGAGCAGTACTTC TRBJ2-4 TRBD2 NA TRBV7-9
CASSEAGGRVSETQYF TGTGCCAGCAGTGAAGCCGGCGGGAGGGTATCAGAGACCCAGTACTTC TRBJ2-5 TRBD2 few TRBV2
CASSHLAGGPSIEQFF TGTGCCAGCAGCCATCTAGCGGGAGGGCCCTCTATTGAGCAGTTCTTC TRBJ2-1 TRBD2 NA TRBV14
CSAALDSRGNEKLFF TGCAGCGCTGCTCTGGACAGCCGGGGCAATGAAAAACTGTTTTTT TRBJ1-4 NA NA TRBV29-1